The entry below gives a single TCR beta chain sequence along with its context. Sequencing used immunoSEQ multiplex PCR; TCRdb keeps in-frame clones, though not all of them. The sample shows tens of thousands of clones, around nine tenths of them seen only once. Germline CDR1 LGHNA, CDR2 YSLEER. This CDR3 is built from 17 residues. V gave up 1 base and J gave up 7 bases; unmatched junction bases: 7. The data belong to a study of blood T cell repertoires in COVID-19. On the study more broadly: Donors in the United States, Italy and Spain gave samples during acute or convalescent COVID-19. PBMCs, B-cell-depleted T cells, or T cells provided the cDNA or gDNA that made up the material.

The chain employs TRBV4-3 and TRBJ1-6; the match to TRBD1 covers 10 bases. This receptor was taken from a man aged 55 to 70 with acute or convalescent COVID-19. The sample consisted of peripheral blood. DNA for the CDR3: TGCGCCAGCAGCCAAGTGACAGGGGGCAGGGGGAATTCACCCCTCCACTTT. This codes for CASSQVTGGRGNSPLHF.